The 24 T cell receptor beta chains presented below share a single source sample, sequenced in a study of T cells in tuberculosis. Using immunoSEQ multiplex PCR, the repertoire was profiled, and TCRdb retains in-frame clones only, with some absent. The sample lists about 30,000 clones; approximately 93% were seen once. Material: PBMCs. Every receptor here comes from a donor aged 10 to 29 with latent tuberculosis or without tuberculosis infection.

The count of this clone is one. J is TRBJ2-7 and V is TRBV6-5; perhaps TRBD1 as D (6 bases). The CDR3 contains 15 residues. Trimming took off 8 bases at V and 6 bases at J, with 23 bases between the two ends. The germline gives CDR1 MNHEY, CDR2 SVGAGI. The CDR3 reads CASVSHGTSPREQYF. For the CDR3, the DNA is TGTGCCAGCGTTTCTCACGGGACATCCCCTCGCGAGCAGTACTTC.

CDR3 region: CASSLGATLTGELFF. In nucleotides, the CDR3 is TGTGCCAGCAGCTTAGGGGCTACCCTCACCGGGGAGCTGTTTTTT. The chain uses TRBV7-3 and TRBJ2-2, with D maybe TRBD1 (5 bases). The V gene's germline CDR1 is SGHTA and CDR2 FQGTGA. The CDR3 spans 15 residues. V lost 2 bases and J lost 4, with 11 bases in between.

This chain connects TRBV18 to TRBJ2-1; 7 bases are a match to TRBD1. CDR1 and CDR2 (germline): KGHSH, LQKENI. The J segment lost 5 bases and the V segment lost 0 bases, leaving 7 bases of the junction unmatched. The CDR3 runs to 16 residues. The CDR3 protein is CASSPPEGATDNEQFF. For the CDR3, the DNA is TGTGCCAGCTCACCACCTGAGGGGGCAACCGACAATGAGCAGTTCTTC.

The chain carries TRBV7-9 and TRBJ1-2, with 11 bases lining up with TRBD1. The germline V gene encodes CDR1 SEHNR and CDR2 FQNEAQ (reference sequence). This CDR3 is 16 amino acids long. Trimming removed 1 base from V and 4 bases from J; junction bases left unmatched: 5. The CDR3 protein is CASSLEDRGLGYGYTF. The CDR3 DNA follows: TGTGCCAGCAGCTTAGAGGACAGGGGGCTTGGCTATGGCTACACCTTC.

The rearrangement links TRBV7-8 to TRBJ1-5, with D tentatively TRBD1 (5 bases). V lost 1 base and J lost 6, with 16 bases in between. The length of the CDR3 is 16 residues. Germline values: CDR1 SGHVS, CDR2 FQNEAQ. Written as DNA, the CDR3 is TGTGCCAGCAGCTTAGAAAGGGGATGGGTCGGTCAGCCCCAGCATTTT. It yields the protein CASSLERGWVGQPQHF.

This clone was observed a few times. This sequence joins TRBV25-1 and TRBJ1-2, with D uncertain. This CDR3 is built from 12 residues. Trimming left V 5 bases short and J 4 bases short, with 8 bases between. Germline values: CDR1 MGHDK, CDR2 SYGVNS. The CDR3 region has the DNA TGTGCCAGCAGTTGGAGGTCCTATGGCTACACCTTC. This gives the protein CASSWRSYGYTF.

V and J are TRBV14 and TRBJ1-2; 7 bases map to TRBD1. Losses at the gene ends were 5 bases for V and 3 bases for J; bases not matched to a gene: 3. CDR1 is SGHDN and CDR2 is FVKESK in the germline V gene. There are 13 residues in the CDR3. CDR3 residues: CASSIQGYYGYTF. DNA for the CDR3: TGTGCCAGCAGCATACAGGGGTACTATGGCTACACCTTC.

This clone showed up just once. CDR3 region: CASSLFGVAGAGAYEQYF. The DNA of the CDR3 is TGCGCCAGCAGCTTGTTTGGGGTAGCGGGAGCAGGGGCCTACGAGCAGTACTTC. This rearrangement joins TRBV5-1 to TRBJ2-7; the match to TRBD2 covers 9 bases. The junction had 13 bases not matched to a gene; V was cut back by 1 base and J by 2 bases. Germline V gives CDR1 SGHRS, CDR2 YFSETQ. This CDR3 contains 18 residues.

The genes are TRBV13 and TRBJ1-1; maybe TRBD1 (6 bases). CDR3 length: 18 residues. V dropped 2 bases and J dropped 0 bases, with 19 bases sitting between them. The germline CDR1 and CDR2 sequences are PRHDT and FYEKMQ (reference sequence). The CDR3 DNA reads TGTGCCAGCAGCTTAACAGGGTTAGGACGTTTCATGAACACTGAAGCTTTCTTT. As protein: CASSLTGLGRFMNTEAFF.

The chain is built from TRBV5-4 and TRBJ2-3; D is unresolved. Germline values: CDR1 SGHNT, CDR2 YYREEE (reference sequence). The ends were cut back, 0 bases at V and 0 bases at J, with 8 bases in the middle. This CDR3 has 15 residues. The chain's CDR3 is CASSLVYTSTDTQYF. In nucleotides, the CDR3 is TGTGCCAGCAGCTTGGTTTACACGAGCACAGATACGCAGTATTTT.

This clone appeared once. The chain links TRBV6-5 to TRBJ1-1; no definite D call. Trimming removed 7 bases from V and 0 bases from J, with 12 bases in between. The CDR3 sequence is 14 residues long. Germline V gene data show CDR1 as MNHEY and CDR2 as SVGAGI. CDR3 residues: CASKIQHLNTEAFF. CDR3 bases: TGTGCCAGCAAGATACAGCACTTGAACACTGAAGCTTTCTTT.

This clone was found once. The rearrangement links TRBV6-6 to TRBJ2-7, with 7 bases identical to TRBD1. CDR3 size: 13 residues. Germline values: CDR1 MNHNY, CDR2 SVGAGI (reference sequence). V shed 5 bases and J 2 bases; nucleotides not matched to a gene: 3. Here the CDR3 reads CASSGTVPYEQYF. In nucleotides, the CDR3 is TGTGCCAGCAGTGGGACAGTCCCCTACGAGCAGTACTTC.

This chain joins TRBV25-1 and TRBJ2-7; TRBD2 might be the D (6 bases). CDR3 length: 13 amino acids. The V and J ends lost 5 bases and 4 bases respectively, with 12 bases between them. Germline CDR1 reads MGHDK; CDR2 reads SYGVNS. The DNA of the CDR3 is TGTGCCAGCAGTCTTATGGGGGGTTACGAGCAGTACTTC. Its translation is CASSLMGGYEQYF.

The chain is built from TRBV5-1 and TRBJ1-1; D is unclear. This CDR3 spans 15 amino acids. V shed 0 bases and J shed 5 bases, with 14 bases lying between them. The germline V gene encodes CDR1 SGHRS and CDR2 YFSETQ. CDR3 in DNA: TGCGCCAGCAGCTTGGAGGGCCGGGGAGGAACTGAAGCTTTCTTT. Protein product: CASSLEGRGGTEAFF.

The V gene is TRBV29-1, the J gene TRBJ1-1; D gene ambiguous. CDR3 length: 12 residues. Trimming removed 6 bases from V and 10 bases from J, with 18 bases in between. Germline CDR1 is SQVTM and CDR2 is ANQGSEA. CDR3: CSVLPPSEGAFF. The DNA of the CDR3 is TGCAGCGTCCTGCCGCCTTCCGAGGGAGCTTTCTTT. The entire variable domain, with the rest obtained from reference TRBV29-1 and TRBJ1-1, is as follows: SAVISQKPSRDICQRGTSLTIQCQVDSQVTMMFWYRQQPGQSLTLIATANQGSEATYESGFVIDKFPISRPNLTFSTLTVSNMSPEDSSIYLCSVLPPSEGAFFGQGTRLTVV.

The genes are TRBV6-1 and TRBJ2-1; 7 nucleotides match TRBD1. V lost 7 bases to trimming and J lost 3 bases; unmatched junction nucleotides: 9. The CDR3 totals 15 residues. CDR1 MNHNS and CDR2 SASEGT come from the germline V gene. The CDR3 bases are TGTGCCAGCATTGATCAAGGGACAGTCTACAATGAGCAGTTCTTC. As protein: CASIDQGTVYNEQFF.

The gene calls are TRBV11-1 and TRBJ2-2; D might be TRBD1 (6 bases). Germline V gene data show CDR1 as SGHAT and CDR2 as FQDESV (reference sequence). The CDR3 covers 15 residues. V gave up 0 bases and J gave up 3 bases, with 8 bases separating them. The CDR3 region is CASSLANRDTGELFF. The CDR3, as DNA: TGTGCCAGCAGCTTAGCGAACAGGGACACCGGGGAGCTGTTTTTT.

CDR3 region: CASSLGDRDDNEQFF. For the CDR3, the DNA is TGTGCCAGCAGTTTAGGGGACAGGGATGACAATGAGCAGTTCTTC. The chain is built from TRBV28 and TRBJ2-1, with 9 bases that match TRBD1. Looked up from germline, CDR1 is MDHEN and CDR2 is SYDVKM. The V segment lost 2 bases and the J segment 5 bases; nucleotides outside the gene matches: 4. This CDR3 spans 15 amino acids.

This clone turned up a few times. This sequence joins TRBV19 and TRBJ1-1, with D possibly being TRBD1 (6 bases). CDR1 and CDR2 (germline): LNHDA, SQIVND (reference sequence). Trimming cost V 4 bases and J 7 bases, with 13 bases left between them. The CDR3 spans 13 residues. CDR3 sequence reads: CASSTRTALEAFF. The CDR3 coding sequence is TGTGCCAGTAGTACCCGGACAGCCCTTGAAGCTTTCTTT.

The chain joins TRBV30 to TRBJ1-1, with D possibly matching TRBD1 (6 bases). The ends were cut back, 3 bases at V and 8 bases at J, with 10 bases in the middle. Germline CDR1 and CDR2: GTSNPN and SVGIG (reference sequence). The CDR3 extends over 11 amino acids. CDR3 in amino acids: CAWRYTGEAFF. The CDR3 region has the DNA TGTGCCTGGAGATATACAGGGGAAGCTTTCTTT. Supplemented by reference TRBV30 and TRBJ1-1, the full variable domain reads SQTIHQWPATLVQPVGSPLSLECTVEGTSNPNLYWYRQAAGRGLQLLFYSVGIGQISSEVPQNLSASRPQDRQFILSSKKLLLSDSGFYLCAWRYTGEAFFGQGTRLTVV.

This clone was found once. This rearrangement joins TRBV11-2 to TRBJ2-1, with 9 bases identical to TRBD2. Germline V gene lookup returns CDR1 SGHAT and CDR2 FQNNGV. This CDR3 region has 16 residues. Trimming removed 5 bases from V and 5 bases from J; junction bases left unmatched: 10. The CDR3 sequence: CASSPSLAGINNEQFF. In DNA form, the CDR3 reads TGTGCCAGCAGCCCCTCCCTAGCGGGGATTAACAATGAGCAGTTCTTC.

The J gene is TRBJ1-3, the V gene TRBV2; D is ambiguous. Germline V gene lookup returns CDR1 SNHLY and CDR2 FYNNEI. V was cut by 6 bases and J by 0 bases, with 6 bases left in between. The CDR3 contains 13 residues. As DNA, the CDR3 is TGTGCCAGCAGACTGTCCTCTGGAAACACCATATATTTT. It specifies CASRLSSGNTIYF. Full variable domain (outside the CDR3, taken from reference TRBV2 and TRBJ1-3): EPEVTQTPSHQVTQMGQEVILRCVPISNHLYFYWYRQILGQKVEFLVSFYNNEISEKSEIFDDQFSVERPDGSNFTLKIRSTKLEDSAMYFCASRLSSGNTIYFGEGSWLTVV.

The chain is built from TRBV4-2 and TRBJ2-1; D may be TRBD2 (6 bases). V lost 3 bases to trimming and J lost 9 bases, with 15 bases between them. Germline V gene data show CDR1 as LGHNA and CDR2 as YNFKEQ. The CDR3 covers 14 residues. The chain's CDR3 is CASSQDTGSSEQFF. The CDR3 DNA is TGTGCCAGCAGCCAGGACACCGGGAGCAGTGAGCAGTTCTTC.

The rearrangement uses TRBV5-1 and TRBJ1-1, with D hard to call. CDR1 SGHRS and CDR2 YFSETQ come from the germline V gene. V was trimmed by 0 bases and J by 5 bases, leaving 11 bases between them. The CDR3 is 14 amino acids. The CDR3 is CASSLDFDETEAFF. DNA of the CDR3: TGCGCCAGCAGCTTGGACTTCGATGAGACTGAAGCTTTCTTT.